This T cell receptor (beta chain) was recorded in a study of tumor-infiltrating lymphocytes in localized non-small cell lung cancer. As regards this clone: No antigen is known for it.

Study-level points and caveats: T-cell fraction did not differ between immunotypes IM1 and IM2. TCRbeta sequencing showed higher T cell infiltration in tumors than uninvolved lung. Only some patients had TCR sequencing, depending on available tissue.

Trimming took 2 bases from V and 13 from J; bases not matched to a gene: 6. Germline CDR1 and CDR2: SGHTA and FQGNSA. The CDR3 totals 13 residues. TCRdb's copy holds only in-frame clones and misses some; the assay was immunoSEQ multiplex PCR. The sample consists of around 5,400 clones, around 80% of them appearing once. The chain joins TRBV7-2 to TRBJ2-1; the match to TRBD2 covers 9 bases. The specimen was lung tumor tissue. The origin of this receptor is a human donor with non-small cell lung cancer. CDR3 DNA: TGTGCCAGCAGCTTACGCCTAGCGGGGATCCAGTTCTTC. This gives the protein CASSLRLAGIQFF.